The 32 T cell receptor beta chains given below trace back to one sample, sequenced in a study of blood T cell repertoires in COVID-19. This table comes from immunoSEQ multiplex PCR, and its TCRdb copy is limited to in-frame clones, with some not included. The sample includes under 300,000 clones, 85% to 95% of them seen just once. Sequencing used peripheral blood. These receptors were collected from a man aged 25 to 40 with COVID-19, enrolled during active disease.

This sequence joins TRBV3-1 (or the pseudogene TRBV3-2) and TRBJ1-1; 7 nucleotides match TRBD1. Trimming cost V 4 bases and J 0 bases; bases outside gene matches: 5. The CDR3 runs to 15 residues. Germline CDR1 is LGHDT and CDR2 is YNNKEL (reference sequence). CDR3 in amino acids: CASSRDSIMNTEAFF. DNA of the CDR3: TGTGCCAGCAGCCGGGACAGTATCATGAACACTGAAGCTTTCTTT.

This chain connects TRBV4-2 to TRBJ2-7, with D unresolved. V gave up 4 bases and J gave up 5 bases, with 6 bases separating them. Germline CDR1 is LGHNA and CDR2 is YNFKEQ. This CDR3 is built from 11 residues. The DNA for the CDR3 is TGTGCCAGCAGCCGGGCCCACGAGCAGTACTTC. This translates into CASSRAHEQYF.

This chain links TRBV12-5 with TRBJ2-5; 7 bases agree with TRBD1. J was trimmed by 5 bases and V by 1 base; bases with no gene match: 7. The CDR3 loop spans 15 amino acids. The germline gives CDR1 LGHNT, CDR2 FRNRAP. CDR3 DNA: TGTGCTAGTGGTTTGGGGACAGGCGGCCAGGAGACCCAGTACTTC. It translates to CASGLGTGGQETQYF.

The chain couples TRBV12-3 or TRBV12-4 to TRBJ1-2; D is perhaps TRBD1 (6 bases). This CDR3 is 13 amino acids long. With 3 bases removed from V and 6 bases from J, the gap between germline ends came to 11 bases. In DNA form, the CDR3 reads TGTGCCAGCAGTTTTCTGGGGGCGCATGGCTACACCTTC. Translation: CASSFLGAHGYTF.

The chain employs TRBV7-3 and TRBJ1-6; a weak D match, TRBD1 (5 bases). Germline assignment: CDR1 SGHTA and CDR2 FQGTGA. Trimming shortened V by 4 bases and J by 6 bases, and 10 bases separated the two germline ends. The CDR3 totals 14 residues. CDR3 sequence reads: CASSSTGPNSPLHF. The CDR3 DNA reads as TGTGCCAGCAGCTCTACAGGACCTAATTCACCCCTCCACTTT.

The V call is TRBV7-6, the J call TRBJ2-1; 11 bases align to TRBD2. The CDR3 has 16 amino acids. V shed 5 bases and J 2 bases; nucleotides not matched to a gene: 5. Germline V gene lookup returns CDR1 SGHVS and CDR2 FNYEAQ. This chain's CDR3 is CASSPSSGGAYNEQFF. The CDR3 nucleotides read TGTGCCAGCAGCCCAAGTAGCGGGGGGGCCTACAATGAGCAGTTCTTC.

The chain recombines TRBV4-1 with TRBJ1-2, with D unclear. The germline gives CDR1 MGHRA, CDR2 YSYEKL. V was cut by 3 bases and J by 4 bases, with 15 bases left in between. The CDR3 is 15 amino acids. The CDR3 sequence is CASSHPGRLIYGYTF. CDR3 bases: TGCGCCAGCAGCCACCCCGGCAGGTTGATCTATGGCTACACCTTC.

The CDR3 sequence is CASSYGGLAVYEQYF. The CDR3 nucleotides read TGTGCCAGCAGTTATGGTGGACTAGCGGTCTACGAGCAGTACTTC. The V and J genes are TRBV6-2 or TRBV6-3 and TRBJ2-7, with 10 bases identical to TRBD2. The CDR3 contains 15 residues. Germline trimming cut 3 bases from V and 3 bases from J; bases unmatched to any gene: 5. In germline, CDR1 is MNHEY, CDR2 SVGEGT.

The chain employs TRBV10-2 and TRBJ2-3; a possible D gene is TRBD1 (5 bases). Trimming cost V 8 bases and J 0 bases, with 12 bases left between them. Germline V gene sequence: CDR1 WSHSY, CDR2 SAAADI. The CDR3 covers 14 residues. The CDR3 nucleotides are TGCGCCAGCCAGTCCGACAGCAGCACAGATACGCAGTATTTT. It encodes CASQSDSSTDTQYF.

With respect to this clone: Other DNA sequences from this sample encode an identical CDR3 as well. This chain connects TRBV6-5 to TRBJ1-6; a possible D gene is TRBD1 (6 bases). CDR3 length: 14 amino acids. CDR1 is MNHEY, CDR2 SVGAGI, per germline. Trimming pared 2 bases from V and 7 bases from J, leaving 9 bases between. CDR3 amino acids: CASSYGQGNSPLHF. CDR3 bases: TGTGCCAGCAGTTACGGGCAGGGGAATTCACCCCTCCACTTT.

The rearrangement joins TRBV5-1 to TRBJ1-5; 8 bases agree with TRBD1. CDR3 size: 15 residues. The ends lost 0 bases at V and 6 bases at J; junction bases unmatched: 5. Per the germline V gene, CDR1 is SGHRS and CDR2 is YFSETQ. CDR3 loop: CASSLASGGLQPQHF. CDR3 DNA: TGCGCCAGCAGCTTGGCCTCAGGGGGCCTTCAGCCCCAGCATTTT.

The chain carries TRBV10-3 and TRBJ2-1; 12 nucleotides agree with TRBD1. V shed 6 bases, J shed 7 bases, and the junction held 13 bases outside the gene matches. The CDR3 runs 17 residues. The V gene's germline CDR1 is ENHRY and CDR2 SYGVKD. CDR3 nucleotides: TGTGCCATCAGCCCAAACACCGGGACAGGGGGCAGGAATGAGCAGTTCTTC. Protein product: CAISPNTGTGGRNEQFF.

The chain couples TRBV30 to TRBJ2-2; tentative D call: TRBD1 (6 bases). Looked up from germline, CDR1 is GTSNPN and CDR2 is SVGIG (reference sequence). The CDR3 has 16 amino acids. Trimming pared 0 bases from V and 5 bases from J, leaving 16 bases between. The CDR3 sequence: CAWSVGDTQGTGELFF. The CDR3 nucleotides read TGTGCCTGGAGTGTAGGGGACACTCAGGGAACCGGGGAGCTGTTTTTT.

The V gene is TRBV9, the J gene TRBJ2-7; D unclear. The germline gives CDR1 SGDLS, CDR2 YYNGEE. Trimming shortened V by 4 bases and J by 2 bases, and 13 bases separated the two germline ends. This CDR3 comprises 14 residues. The CDR3 is CASSPHGMTYEQYF. The CDR3 DNA is TGTGCCAGCAGCCCCCATGGCATGACCTACGAGCAGTACTTC. Filled out from reference TRBV9 and TRBJ2-7, the complete variable domain reads DSGVTQTPKHLITATGQRVTLRCSPRSGDLSVYWYQQSLDQGLQFLIQYYNGEERAKGNILERFSAQQFPDLHSELNLSSLELGDSALYFCASSPHGMTYEQYFGPGTRLTVT.

The V and J genes are TRBV6-1 and TRBJ1-3; unclear D gene. Germline-derived CDR1 and CDR2 are MNHNS and SASEGT. V lost 2 bases, J lost 3 bases, and 17 bases lay in between. The length of the CDR3 is 17 residues. DNA of the CDR3: TGTGCCAGCAGTGAAATTTTCGGCAGGCTCGGTGGAAACACCATATATTTT. Residues: CASSEIFGRLGGNTIYF.

The V and J genes are TRBV11-2 and TRBJ2-5; D call uncertain. V dropped 5 bases and J dropped 1 base, with 11 bases sitting between them. This CDR3 contains 14 residues. From germline, CDR1 is SGHAT and CDR2 FQNNGV. The CDR3 region is CASSLLGFQETQYF. The CDR3 nucleotides read TGTGCCAGCAGCCTCCTCGGTTTCCAAGAGACCCAGTACTTC.

This rearrangement joins TRBV5-1 to TRBJ1-3, with D perhaps TRBD1 (5 bases). The CDR3 loop spans 15 amino acids. From germline, CDR1 is SGHRS and CDR2 YFSETQ. Trimming removed 0 bases from V and 0 bases from J, with 7 bases in between. Here the CDR3 DNA reads TGCGCCAGCAGCTTGGGACAGTTCTCTGGAAACACCATATATTTT. This codes for CASSLGQFSGNTIYF. Looking up the rest from reference TRBV5-1 and TRBJ1-3 gives the full variable domain: KAGVTQTPRYLIKTRGQQVTLSCSPISGHRSVSWYQQTPGQGLQFLFEYFSETQRNKGNFPGRFSGRQFSNSRSEMNVSTLELGDSALYLCASSLGQFSGNTIYFGEGSWLTVV.

V and J are TRBV19 and TRBJ2-1; 11 bases map to TRBD2. The germline V gene encodes CDR1 LNHDA and CDR2 SQIVND (reference sequence). CDR3 length equals 13 residues. J gave up 12 bases and V 4 bases, and 5 bases lay outside the gene matches. The CDR3 protein is CASSRGLAEGQFF. The CDR3 region has the DNA TGTGCCAGTAGTAGGGGACTAGCGGAGGGGCAGTTCTTC.

The V and J genes are TRBV6-5 and TRBJ1-2; 8 bases agree with TRBD1. J was trimmed by 3 bases and V by 6 bases; bases with no gene match: 6. CDR1 is MNHEY, CDR2 SVGAGI, per germline. CDR3 length: 14 amino acids. CDR3: CASRLDRGDYGYTF. In DNA form, the CDR3 reads TGTGCCAGCAGGTTAGACAGGGGAGACTATGGCTACACCTTC.

This chain links TRBV6-2 or TRBV6-3 with TRBJ2-1; possibly TRBD2 for D (5 bases). CDR1 and CDR2 from the germline V gene are MNHEY and SVGEGT. The V gene lost 6 bases and the J gene lost 0 bases, with 24 bases spanning the gap. The CDR3 covers 19 residues. CDR3 bases: TGTGCCAGCAGCCACCAAGGAGGACGGATACTGAGCTCCTACAATGAGCAGTTCTTC. Protein sequence: CASSHQGGRILSSYNEQFF.

A note on this clone: Distinct nucleotide sequences in the sample also encode this CDR3. The CDR3: CASSIVTGNQPQHF. The CDR3 nucleotides read TGTGCCAGTAGTATAGTGACAGGGAATCAGCCCCAGCATTTT. The chain carries TRBV19 and TRBJ1-5; the match to TRBD1 covers 7 bases. Per the germline V gene, CDR1 is LNHDA and CDR2 is SQIVND (reference sequence). The CDR3 runs to 14 residues. The ends lost 1 base at V and 4 bases at J; junction bases unmatched: 1. The full variable domain, its missing parts supplied by reference TRBV19 and TRBJ1-5, is DGGITQSPKYLFRKEGQNVTLSCEQNLNHDAMYWYRQDPGQGLRLIYYSQIVNDFQKGDIAEGYSVSREKKESFPLTVTSAQKNPTAFYLCASSIVTGNQPQHFGDGTRLSIL.

This sequence joins TRBV5-1 and TRBJ2-5; TRBD2 agrees at 14 bases. V lost 4 bases to trimming and J lost 4 bases; unmatched junction nucleotides: 3. The CDR3 sequence is 15 residues long. Germline V CDR1 and CDR2: SGHRS, YFSETQ. CDR3 sequence (DNA): TGCGCCAGCAGCCGGGGACTAGCGGGGGTAGAGACCCAGTACTTC. Its translation: CASSRGLAGVETQYF.

This chain uses TRBV12-3 or TRBV12-4 with TRBJ1-6, with a possible D match to TRBD1 (6 bases). Trimming shortened V by 5 bases and J by 9 bases, and 11 bases separated the two germline ends. This CDR3 region has 13 residues. CDR3 region: CASSPIRGSPLHF. CDR3 nucleotide sequence: TGTGCCAGCAGTCCCATCAGGGGTTCACCCCTCCACTTT.

The chain recombines TRBV27 with TRBJ1-5; possible D gene TRBD1, 5 bases. CDR3 length: 15 amino acids. Looked up from germline, CDR1 is MNHEY and CDR2 is SMNVEV (reference sequence). V was pared by 0 bases and J by 4 bases, with 10 bases between. The CDR3 region is CASSLSGAGNQPQHF. For the CDR3, the DNA is TGTGCCAGCAGTTTATCAGGGGCAGGGAATCAGCCCCAGCATTTT.

The chain combines TRBV15 with TRBJ2-7; D may be TRBD1 (5 bases). There are 17 residues in the CDR3. V was pared by 0 bases and J by 6 bases, with 21 bases between. CDR1 and CDR2 from the germline V gene are LNHNV and YYDKDF (reference sequence). In DNA form, the CDR3 reads TGTGCCACCAGCAGAGATCTCCCAGGGATGGCAGTCGGCGAGCAGTACTTC. It encodes CATSRDLPGMAVGEQYF.

This clone has just a few counts. The chain links TRBV29-1 to TRBJ1-6; possibly TRBD1 for D (5 bases). The CDR3 is made up of 14 amino acids. Germline-derived CDR1 and CDR2 are SQVTM and ANQGSEA. V lost 7 bases and J 10 bases, leaving 20 bases between the germline ends. The CDR3 sequence: CSAIFGGGESPLHF. CDR3 in DNA: TGCAGCGCTATCTTCGGCGGGGGGGAGTCACCCCTCCACTTT.

The chain combines TRBV11-2 with TRBJ1-6; D not certain. This CDR3 comprises 11 residues. CDR1 SGHAT and CDR2 FQNNGV come from the germline V gene. Trimming stripped 7 bases from V and 7 bases from J, with 5 bases between. CDR3 bases: TGTGCCAGCACCCAGAATTCACCCCTCCACTTT. Translating it yields CASTQNSPLHF.

The chain has TRBV29-1 and TRBJ2-6; 7 bases are a match to TRBD2. Per germline, CDR1 SQVTM and CDR2 ANQGSEA. The CDR3 is made up of 16 amino acids. V lost 7 bases and J lost 0; bases outside the gene matches: 9. The CDR3 loop reads CSAERGTSSGANVLTF. CDR3 bases: TGCAGCGCCGAGCGGGGCACCAGCTCTGGGGCCAACGTCCTGACTTTC.

J is TRBJ2-2 and V is TRBV6-5, with D unresolved. V lost 2 bases and J lost 0, with 7 bases in between. Per the germline V gene, CDR1 is MNHEY and CDR2 is SVGAGI. There are 15 residues in the CDR3. CDR3 bases: TGTGCCAGCAGTTACGTAAGCCCGAACACCGGGGAGCTGTTTTTT. This codes for CASSYVSPNTGELFF.

V and J are TRBV6-5 and TRBJ2-2; TRBD2 aligns across 7 bases. The J segment lost 6 bases and the V segment lost 7 bases, leaving 11 bases of the junction unmatched. Per the germline V gene, CDR1 is MNHEY and CDR2 is SVGAGI. The CDR3 is 15 amino acids. In DNA, the CDR3 is TGTGCCAGCATCGCGGGCGGGGGAATTTCCGGGGAGCTGTTTTTT. Encoded protein: CASIAGGGISGELFF.

The J gene is TRBJ1-6, the V gene TRBV5-5; 7 nucleotides align to TRBD1. V lost 6 bases and J lost 3; bases outside the gene matches: 6. Germline V CDR1 and CDR2: SGHKS, YYEKEE (reference sequence). The CDR3 consists of 15 residues. CDR3 sequence reads: CASTGQVNYNSPLHF. CDR3 nucleotides: TGTGCCAGCACCGGACAGGTCAACTATAATTCACCCCTCCACTTT.

This sequence joins TRBV27 and TRBJ1-1, with TRBD1 matching 10 bases. CDR1 is MNHEY and CDR2 is SMNVEV in the germline V gene (reference sequence). V shed 6 bases and J 6 bases; nucleotides not matched to a gene: 4. This CDR3 region has 13 residues. The CDR3: CASRGTGAAEAFF. As DNA, the CDR3 is TGTGCCAGCAGGGGGACAGGGGCCGCTGAAGCTTTCTTT.